Listed here are 22 T cell receptor beta chains from one sample, sequenced in a study of shared clonotypes between healthy human individuals. Produced via immunoSEQ multiplex PCR; TCRdb's table is partial and in-frame only. The sample shows approximately 2.5 million clones, approximately 92% of them seen only once. The sequenced sample was naive CD4+ T cells sorted from blood. Subset of the sample: CD45RA+ positively selected. The receptors shown here come from a young man in good health.

The chain carries TRBV5-1 and TRBJ2-3; D gene unclear. The CDR3 sequence is 15 residues long. Germline assignment: CDR1 SGHRS and CDR2 YFSETQ. V was shortened by 6 bases and J by 2 bases, with 16 bases between the two germline ends. Written as DNA, the CDR3 is TGCGCCAGCACCCGAATAGCCGGGCTCACAGATACGCAGTATTTT. Translation: CASTRIAGLTDTQYF.

This chain connects TRBV5-8 to TRBJ2-2; D is unresolved. Between the trimmed V and J ends, which lost 3 bases and 4 bases, there was a span of 10 bases. In germline, CDR1 is SGHTS, CDR2 YDEGEE. This CDR3 has 14 amino acids. The CDR3 DNA reads TGTGCCAGCAGCTCCAGGCTGTTCACCGGGGAGCTGTTTTTT. This sequence encodes CASSSRLFTGELFF.

The V and J genes are TRBV11-2 and TRBJ2-2; the D gene is possibly TRBD1 (6 bases). Trimming shortened V by 1 base and J by 0 bases, and 6 bases separated the two germline ends. In germline, CDR1 is SGHAT, CDR2 FQNNGV. The CDR3 is 15 amino acids. The CDR3 sequence: CASSLGTANTGELFF. DNA for the CDR3: TGTGCCAGCAGCTTAGGGACAGCGAACACCGGGGAGCTGTTTTTT. Full variable domain (outside the CDR3, taken from reference TRBV11-2 and TRBJ2-2): EAGVAQSPRYKIIEKRQSVAFWCNPISGHATLYWYQQILGQGPKLLIQFQNNGVVDDSQLPKDRFSAERLKGVDSTLKIQPAKLEDSAVYLCASSLGTANTGELFFGEGSRLTVL.

A word on this clone: Other DNA sequences in the same sample also yield this CDR3. This chain links TRBV5-1 with TRBJ1-1, with TRBD1 matching 8 bases. There are 14 residues in the CDR3. The germline V gene encodes CDR1 SGHRS and CDR2 YFSETQ. Trimming took 0 bases from V and 4 from J; bases not matched to a gene: 2. CDR3 nucleotide sequence: TGCGCCAGCAGCTTGGCCACAGGGGGCACTGAAGCTTTCTTT. This sequence encodes CASSLATGGTEAFF.

The chain employs TRBV4-1 and TRBJ2-2; TRBD1 or TRBD2 may be the D gene (5 bases each). CDR3 length equals 15 residues. The ends were cut back, 1 base at V and 2 bases at J, with 8 bases in the middle. The V gene's germline CDR1 is MGHRA and CDR2 YSYEKL. The CDR3 reads CASSQVGANTGELFF. In DNA, the CDR3 is TGCGCCAGCAGCCAAGTCGGGGCTAACACCGGGGAGCTGTTTTTT.

The chain couples TRBV4-1 to TRBJ2-2, with 8 bases that match TRBD2. This CDR3 is built from 15 residues. Trimming cost V 1 base and J 6 bases; bases outside gene matches: 4. In germline, CDR1 is MGHRA, CDR2 YSYEKL. Here the CDR3 reads CASSQAGGQPGELFF. In nucleotides, the CDR3 is TGCGCCAGCAGCCAAGCGGGGGGGCAACCCGGGGAGCTGTTTTTT.

J is TRBJ2-7 and V is TRBV7-9; D is possibly TRBD2 (5 bases). V lost 6 bases and J lost 3, with 15 bases in between. The CDR3 has 14 residues. Germline V lookup: CDR1 SEHNR, CDR2 FQNEAQ (reference sequence). CDR3 residues: CASSTPGVYYEQYF. Here the CDR3 DNA reads TGTGCCAGCAGTACTCCCGGGGTTTACTACGAGCAGTACTTC. Full variable domain (outside the CDR3, taken from reference TRBV7-9 and TRBJ2-7): DTGVSQNPRHKITKRGQNVTFRCDPISEHNRLYWYRQTLGQGPEFLTYFQNEAQLEKSRLLSDRFSAERPKGSFSTLEIQRTEQGDSAMYLCASSTPGVYYEQYFGPGTRLTVT.

The V and J genes are TRBV6-6 and TRBJ2-7, with a weak D call TRBD1 (7 bases). Trimming left V 0 bases short and J 6 bases short, with 9 bases between. This CDR3 contains 13 residues. CDR1 and CDR2 (germline): MNHNY, SVGAGI (reference sequence). CDR3 residues: CASSYSEGAEQYF. CDR3 DNA: TGTGCCAGCAGTTACTCGGAGGGGGCCGAGCAGTACTTC.

The rearrangement uses TRBV5-1 and TRBJ2-7; D tentatively fits TRBD1 or TRBD2 (5 bases each). Germline CDR1 reads SGHRS; CDR2 reads YFSETQ. With 0 bases removed from V and 5 bases from J, the gap between germline ends came to 12 bases. This CDR3 contains 14 residues. CDR3 nucleotide sequence: TGCGCCAGCAGCTTGGAGGGGAGATACAACGAGCAGTACTTC. Amino acid sequence: CASSLEGRYNEQYF.

The chain employs TRBV18 and TRBJ1-2, with a tentative D call TRBD1 (6 bases). Trimming shortened V by 0 bases and J by 2 bases, and 13 bases separated the two germline ends. CDR3 length: 16 amino acids. Germline V gene lookup returns CDR1 KGHSH and CDR2 LQKENI. The CDR3 DNA follows: TGTGCCAGCTCACCACCGATGGGGGCGTGGAACTATGGCTACACCTTC. It yields the protein CASSPPMGAWNYGYTF.

The chain recombines TRBV28 with TRBJ2-7, with 11 bases identical to TRBD2. The V gene's germline CDR1 is MDHEN and CDR2 SYDVKM. The CDR3 length is 15 residues. V gave up 3 bases and J gave up 3 bases; unmatched junction bases: 4. This CDR3 reads CASSFVTSGNYEQYF. The DNA for the CDR3 is TGTGCCAGCAGTTTCGTGACTAGCGGGAACTACGAGCAGTACTTC. The variable domain in full, completed from reference TRBV28 and TRBJ2-7, reads DVKVTQSSRYLVKRTGEKVFLECVQDMDHENMFWYRQDPGLGLRLIYFSYDVKMKEKGDIPEGYSVSREKKERFSLILESASTNQTSMYLCASSFVTSGNYEQYFGPGTRLTVT.

Only one count was recorded for this clone. The chain carries TRBV25-1 and TRBJ2-3; 8 nucleotides align to TRBD1. The CDR3 runs 15 residues. Per germline, CDR1 MGHDK and CDR2 SYGVNS. After removal of 7 bases from V and 0 bases from J, the junction contained 6 bases not matched to a gene. The CDR3 reads CASTRQGPSTDTQYF. CDR3 DNA sequence: TGTGCCAGCACAAGACAGGGGCCGAGCACAGATACGCAGTATTTT.

The chain combines TRBV9 with TRBJ1-4, with D uncertain. CDR1 and CDR2 from the germline V gene are SGDLS and YYNGEE. The CDR3 runs to 12 residues. V was shortened by 2 bases and J by 10 bases, with 9 bases between the two germline ends. CDR3 amino acids: CASSVGEGKLFF. The CDR3 DNA follows: TGTGCCAGCAGCGTTGGAGAGGGAAAACTGTTTTTT.

The CDR3 region has the DNA TGTGCCAGTAGTAGGGGGACGGGGGACATTCAGTACTTC. This encodes CASSRGTGDIQYF. V usage is TRBV19 and J usage is TRBJ2-4, with a possible D match to TRBD2 (6 bases). Trimming removed 4 bases at V and 8 bases at J, with 12 bases between. Germline V gene lookup returns CDR1 LNHDA and CDR2 SQIVND (reference sequence). CDR3 size: 13 residues.

This rearrangement joins TRBV4-1 to TRBJ2-1; 9 nucleotides line up with TRBD1. V trimming: 0 bases; J trimming: 5 bases; junction bases outside the gene matches: 5. The CDR3 loop spans 16 amino acids. Germline loops: CDR1 MGHRA, CDR2 YSYEKL. The CDR3 DNA reads TGCGCCAGCAGCCAAGACCGGGACAGGGCTAACAATGAGCAGTTCTTC. Amino acids: CASSQDRDRANNEQFF.

The V call is TRBV6-5, the J call TRBJ1-3; D possibly corresponds to TRBD1 (5 bases). Germline loops: CDR1 MNHEY, CDR2 SVGAGI. The V and J ends lost 0 bases and 4 bases respectively, with 10 bases between them. This CDR3 spans 15 amino acids. The CDR3 bases are TGTGCCAGCAGTTACTCGCATCAGGGAGGAAACACCATATATTTT. Protein: CASSYSHQGGNTIYF.

The gene calls are TRBV27 and TRBJ2-2, with D perhaps matching TRBD1 (6 bases). The CDR3 contains 17 residues. With 1 base removed from V and 4 bases from J, the gap between germline ends came to 16 bases. The germline gives CDR1 MNHEY, CDR2 SMNVEV (reference sequence). CDR3 protein: CASSLYGQWGVTGELFF. CDR3 in DNA: TGTGCCAGCAGTTTATATGGACAGTGGGGAGTCACCGGGGAGCTGTTTTTT.

V usage is TRBV27 and J usage is TRBJ1-1, with TRBD1 as a possible D gene (5 bases). The germline gives CDR1 MNHEY, CDR2 SMNVEV (reference sequence). The CDR3 covers 14 residues. Trimming took 5 bases from V and 2 from J, leaving 12 bases between them. The CDR3 loop is CASSAQTDNTEAFF. CDR3 DNA sequence: TGTGCCAGCAGTGCCCAGACAGACAACACTGAAGCTTTCTTT.

V usage is TRBV9 and J usage is TRBJ2-5; D not certain. V lost 5 bases to trimming and J lost 0 bases, with 5 bases between them. This CDR3 has 12 residues. Germline V gene lookup returns CDR1 SGDLS and CDR2 YYNGEE. CDR3 sequence (DNA): TGTGCCAGCAGTAGGTACCAAGAGACCCAGTACTTC. Encoded protein: CASSRYQETQYF.

DNA for the CDR3: TGTGCCCTGGGAGTTGTGGGCAATCAGCCCCAGCATTTT. Encoded protein: CALGVVGNQPQHF. The chain combines TRBV30 with TRBJ1-5; the D is unclear. Per the germline V gene, CDR1 is GTSNPN and CDR2 is SVGIG (reference sequence). CDR3 length: 13 amino acids. Trimming took 8 bases from V and 2 from J, leaving 13 bases between them. The full variable domain, rest sourced from reference TRBV30 and TRBJ1-5, is SQTIHQWPATLVQPVGSPLSLECTVEGTSNPNLYWYRQAAGRGLQLLFYSVGIGQISSEVPQNLSASRPQDRQFILSSKKLLLSDSGFYLCALGVVGNQPQHFGDGTRLSIL.

The chain has TRBV10-2 and TRBJ2-5, with a possible D match to TRBD2 (5 bases). The ends were cut back, 2 bases at V and 4 bases at J, with 8 bases in the middle. Germline lookup yields CDR1 WSHSY and CDR2 SAAADI. There are 13 residues in the CDR3. CDR3 in amino acids: CASSERGRETQYF. CDR3 bases: TGCGCCAGCAGTGAGCGGGGAAGAGAGACCCAGTACTTC.

V and J are TRBV27 and TRBJ2-3; TRBD1 might be the D (6 bases). CDR3 length equals 15 residues. Germline V gene lookup returns CDR1 MNHEY and CDR2 SMNVEV (reference sequence). Trimming left V 5 bases short and J 3 bases short, with 15 bases between. CDR3 nucleotides: TGTGCCAGCAGTCTCACAGGGTATAGGACAGATACGCAGTATTTT. Its protein is CASSLTGYRTDTQYF.